This entry is about one T cell receptor (beta chain). The target of this receptor is not known. No much larger clone is present one base from it, and per-base qualities are unavailable. The record originates from a study of cytomegalovirus exposure and HLA in healthy donors (dated by TCRdb to 2015 to 2018). As for the study more broadly: In an earlier analysis of approximately 640 of the donors, approximately 260 Gb of sequence data and 95 million to 130 million unique TCR beta sequences from about 190 million T cells were reported. Along with the roughly 670-subject first cohort, a separate validation cohort of 120 different subjects was used. Roughly 320 gigabases of sequencing data and roughly 80 million unique TCR sequences made up an early release that covered 640 HLA-typed donors. Class I and class II HLA loci were covered by the typing at four-digit resolution. In a later genetic analysis, genome-wide SNP genotypes for about 55% of the roughly 700 donors were used, and that subset was treated as a discovery cohort. Donor age, sex, ethnicity and CMV serostatus were compiled alongside the repertoire data. The study combined high-throughput TCR immunosequencing, statistical association of individual TCRs with disease status, and machine learning to predict cytomegalovirus infection status. Of the 300 to 500 genotyped donors, 81% were placed in the genetic ancestry cluster associated with self-reported Caucasian donors. The study aimed to test whether signatures of past pathogen exposure could be identified by cataloging public T cell receptors. An earlier analysis of about 600 of the donors used high-throughput TCR beta sequencing to judge whether each TCR beta V gene segment behaved as functional or pseudogenic. The number of donors typed differed by locus, with roughly 629-640 for A, B, C, DRB1 and DQB1, more than 500 for DQA1, 600 to 610 for DPA1, and around 430 for DPB1. Among a few hundred genotyped donors of the cohort, an average of about 240,000 unique TCR beta nucleotide sequences were sequenced per donor, roughly 18% of them non-productive. The study profiled the T cell repertoires of about 640 subjects by immunosequencing and related them to cytomegalovirus serostatus. Several DR-DQ haplotypes were treated as single units for association and clustering because of strong linkage in the cohort. A later analysis re-examined previously published TCR beta repertoires from hundreds of donors and added high-resolution HLA genotyping to investigate patterns of TCR occurrence. Every repertoire in the discovery cohort had been generated on one and the same sequencing platform. The later analysis used no new phenotypic data to find candidate immune exposures, relying instead on TCR beta sequences and their occurrence across donors. Overall study outcomes, separate from this receptor: According to a later analysis, parvovirus B19, influenza, CMV and Epstein-Barr virus appeared linked to several top co-occurrence clusters. It was suggested by the authors that the approach could potentially be generalized to other disease states and immunological phenotypes. While some public TCRs were present in many individuals, most TCR sequences turned up only very rarely across donors. In a later genetic analysis, fewer N-insertions in productive TCRs were reported among donors in an Asian-associated ancestry cluster than the approximately 670-donor mean. In an earlier analysis of 587 of the donors, most TCR beta V segments appeared in productive rearrangements about 90% or about 30% of the time, broadly matching IMGT annotations. In a later analysis, HLA-associated TCR beta chains were found to be more clonally expanded and to have lower generation probabilities than equally common non-associated chains. When HLA alleles, especially DR and DQ, strongly co-occurred, attributing TCR associations to individual alleles was difficult. A later analysis found that most CMV-associated TCR beta chains appeared HLA-restricted, with HLA associations seemingly driven largely by CMV exposure. The presence/absence analyses assumed that sequencing depth was roughly uniform across donors, and that assumption may not be true. A few of the identified cytomegalovirus-associated TCR beta chains were confirmed in vitro to be specific for cytomegalovirus antigens. Linkage disequilibrium might explain the correlated functional status among segregating V segments, but an unknown experimental factor could not be ruled out. At a false discovery rate of 0.05, a later analysis linked fewer than 20,000 TCR beta sequences to specific HLA alleles. For the cohort, immune exposure information was limited to CMV serostatus. Because HLA typing was unavailable for some donors at each locus, only the typed subset was used in association tests. Cytomegalovirus status was reported to be diagnosed by the classifier with high specificity and sensitivity in both the original and validation cohorts. A group of highly shared sequence variants was considered likely to be a technical artifact of the sequencing pipeline. In this cohort, only TCR beta chains were sequenced, and detectable features were limited by the absence of alpha or paired-chain data. A further reported finding was that TCR beta sequences accurately predicted the HLA-A and HLA-B alleles for most subjects in the first cohort. Some IMGT-functional V segments, including TRBV6-2 and TRBV6-3, could not be distinguished by the 87-base-pair reads and were therefore excluded. The earlier analysis of nearly 600 of the donors excluded some 15 rarely observed V segments, including chromosome 9 orphons, because counts were too low. A later genetic analysis associated a missense DCLRE1C variant with V-gene and J-gene trimming of TCR beta chains, and an independent cohort replicated the association. In a later analysis, the rate of TCR association differed among HLA loci, with DRB1 alleles having the most associated TCRs and HLA-C alleles having the fewest. A total of 150 or so TCR beta chains were listed by the study as associated with cytomegalovirus.

As encoded in the germline V gene, CDR1 is SGHVS while CDR2 is FQNEAQ. From the cysteine through the phenylalanine, the CDR3 covers 16 amino acids. Only the CDR3 DNA stays, 48 bases, in frame from base 1. V is reduced by 5 bases and J by 2 bases, leaving a spacing of 13 bases between them. Libraries came from the immunoSEQ multiplex PCR assay. For the multiplex PCR, a mixture combining 60 forward primers for TCR Vbeta segments and 13 reverse primers for TCR Jbeta segments was used. A multiplex PCR assay on genomic DNA amplified the CDR3 region of rearranged TCR beta genes. The Illumina HiSeq System was used to sequence the amplified TCR beta libraries as 87-base-pair reads. The authors' analysis ran thus. A later analysis tallied 75 million to 95 million unique TCR beta chains across the 666 repertoires, and approximately 12 million of those chains were shared by two or more donors. A nearest-neighbor algorithm error-corrected the raw reads and collapsed the reads into unique sequences, merging closely related sequences to remove PCR and sequencing errors. Alignment of CDR3 sequences to IMGT reference sequences was used to assign V, D and J gene segments. For a sequence to be retained, a match of at least six nucleotides to both a V gene segment and a J gene segment was required. A rearrangement counted as productive if the CDR3 had no stop codons and remained in frame with V and J, and every other rearrangement counted as non-productive. CDR3 was defined according to IMGT convention as the region running from the second conserved V-encoded cysteine to the conserved J-encoded phenylalanine. In an earlier analysis of more than 550 of the donors, sequences lacking an unambiguous match to a single V gene segment were excluded. In an earlier analysis of approximately 550 of the donors, V segments were called functional above 56.7% productive rearrangements and were called segregating when the between-donor standard deviation exceeded 5%. A statistical classification framework was developed to diagnose cytomegalovirus status using the catalog of TCR beta chain sequences. In a later analysis, V and J genes were assigned by comparing TCR nucleotide sequences against IMGT/GENE-DB human TR gene sequences. In a later analysis, CDR3 sequences and most-parsimonious VDJ recombination scenarios were assigned using the TCRdist pipeline. In a later analysis, every TCR beta chain was defined by the combination of its CDR3 amino acid sequence and its V-gene family, and reads without a unique V-gene family were dropped. In a later analysis, 550 to 650 highly shared, low-generation-probability nucleotide sequences were removed to address suspected cross-contamination and a sequencing artifact. For each public chain, a later analysis derived a clonal expansion index from normalized ranks of inferred template counts within each repertoire. Generation probabilities in a later analysis came from a VDJ recombination model fitted to out-of-frame rearrangements, and those results were checked against IGoR. In a later analysis, hypergeometric tests were used to score TCR-TCR, TCR-HLA and TCR-CMV co-occurrence, with a repertoire-size bias correction applied to TCR pairs. False discovery rates were estimated in a later analysis by permuting HLA or CMV assignments 20 times. In a later analysis, co-occurring TCRs were grouped using DBSCAN, and TCRdist sequence similarity was added for clustering within HLA-allele-positive subsets. Repertoires with fewer than 30,000 or more than 120,000 public chains, plus five repertoires with anomalous nucleotide sharing, were excluded from co-occurrence clustering. In TCRdb, the immuneACCESS table is reduced to in-frame sequences with V and J assigned. These tables do not hold every clone; where another copy was compared, an unresolved V gene accounts for under half, and the others remain unexplained. D and trimming come from the DNA, and the V and J calls and clone size come from that table. A total of some 140,000 clones appear in this sample, approximately 61% of them only once. The top ten clonotypes cover approximately 1.7% of the sample.

The cohort consisted of 650 to 700 healthy bone marrow donors. At the time of sampling, all cohort members were nominally healthy, though unrecorded immune exposures were likely present. CMV serostatus was recorded as positive for about 300 and negative for 352 of the 666 cohort members, whereas no CMV serostatus was recorded for the donor in question. Each donor provided a peripheral blood sample, and peripheral blood mononuclear cells were used for TCR beta sequencing. The Qiagen DNeasy Blood Extraction Kit was used to extract genomic DNA from the blood cell samples. The rearranged chain carries TRBV7-8 and TRBJ1-6, with TRBD1 as a weak D call on 6 bases. This clonotype was obtained from a human donor in good health. The specimen was PBMCs. The CDR3 corresponds to CASSQQGSAYNSPLHF. The DNA sequence is TGTGCCAGCAGCCAGCAGGGGAGTGCCTATAATTCACCCCTCCACTTT. Where the CDR3 stops, the reference TRBV7-8 and TRBJ1-6 genes take over; the full variable domain is GAGVSQSPRYKVAKRGQDVALRCDPISGHVSLFWYQQALGQGPEFLTYFQNEAQLDKSGLPSDRFFAERPEGSVSTLKIQRTQQEDSAVYLCASSQQGSAYNSPLHFGNGTRLTVT.